This T cell receptor (beta chain) appears in the sequencing data of a study of T cells in Graves' hyperthyroidism and ophthalmopathy. Study context: Peripheral blood was drawn at first diagnosis, prior to all treatment.

The CDR3 length is 14 residues. Germline V CDR1 and CDR2: SGDLS, YYNGEE. The trim removed 3 bases at V and 2 bases at J, leaving 4 bases unmatched. This clonotype has a count of ten or more. The target antigen is unknown. The diagnoses drew upon clinical symptoms, serum thyroxine and TRAb, thyroid ultrasound and orbital computed tomography. Study-level findings and limits: Most thyroid clonotypes that were expanded above 0.001 also turned up in blood.

Authors of the study amplified TCR beta CDR3 regions from RNA transcripts. In the first-round RT-PCR of the TCR CDR3, the HTBI primer set was used. MiXCR, run by TCRdb on the multiplex PCR reads, gives a single entry per CDR3 protein. The repertoire holds 640,000 or so distinct CDR3 sequences, with approximately 14% as singletons. Sequencing was performed on blood. This chain connects TRBV9 to TRBJ2-5; 7 nucleotides align to TRBD2. The sequence was collected from a woman in her thirties or forties with Graves' ophthalmopathy. CDR3 sequence (DNA): TGTGCCAGCAGCGCCAGCGGGATACAAGAGACCCAGTACTTC. Amino acid sequence: CASSASGIQETQYF.